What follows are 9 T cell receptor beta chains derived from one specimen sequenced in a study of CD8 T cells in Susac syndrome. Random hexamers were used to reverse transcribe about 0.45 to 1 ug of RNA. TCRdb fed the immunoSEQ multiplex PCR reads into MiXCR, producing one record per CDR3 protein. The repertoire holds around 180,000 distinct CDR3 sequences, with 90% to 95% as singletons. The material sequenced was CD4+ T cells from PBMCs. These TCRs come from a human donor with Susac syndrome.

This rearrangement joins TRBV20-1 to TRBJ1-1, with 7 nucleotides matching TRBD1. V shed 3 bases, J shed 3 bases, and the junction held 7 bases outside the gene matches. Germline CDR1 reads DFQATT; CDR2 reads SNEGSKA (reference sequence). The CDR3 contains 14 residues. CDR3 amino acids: CSASRGWSDTEAFF. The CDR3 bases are TGCAGTGCTAGCAGGGGGTGGTCTGACACTGAAGCTTTCTTT.

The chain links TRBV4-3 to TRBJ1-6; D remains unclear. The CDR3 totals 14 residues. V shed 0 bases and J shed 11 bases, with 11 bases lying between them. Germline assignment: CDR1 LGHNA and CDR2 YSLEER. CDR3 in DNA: TGCGCCAGCAGCCAAGATCTTGGCACCACACCCCTCCACTTT. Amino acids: CASSQDLGTTPLHF.

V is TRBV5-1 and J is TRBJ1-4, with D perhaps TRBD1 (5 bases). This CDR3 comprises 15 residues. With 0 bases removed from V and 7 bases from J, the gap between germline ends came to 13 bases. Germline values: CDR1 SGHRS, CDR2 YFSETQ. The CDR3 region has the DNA TGCGCCAGCAGCTTGGAGGGACTCCTTAGTGAAAAACTGTTTTTT. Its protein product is CASSLEGLLSEKLFF.

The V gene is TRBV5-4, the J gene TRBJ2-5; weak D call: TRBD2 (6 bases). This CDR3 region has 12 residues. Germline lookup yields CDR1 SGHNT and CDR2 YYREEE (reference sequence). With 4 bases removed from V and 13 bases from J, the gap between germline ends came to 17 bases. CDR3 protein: CASSAGGRASYF. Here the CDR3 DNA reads TGTGCCAGCAGCGCCGGGGGTAGGGCCTCGTACTTC.

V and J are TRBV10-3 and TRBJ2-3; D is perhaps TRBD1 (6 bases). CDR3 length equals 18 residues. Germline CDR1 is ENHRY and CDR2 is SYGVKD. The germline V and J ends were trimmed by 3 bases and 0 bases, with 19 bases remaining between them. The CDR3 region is CAISEGDWYRASTDTQYF. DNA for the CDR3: TGTGCCATCAGTGAAGGGGATTGGTACAGGGCTAGCACAGATACGCAGTATTTT.

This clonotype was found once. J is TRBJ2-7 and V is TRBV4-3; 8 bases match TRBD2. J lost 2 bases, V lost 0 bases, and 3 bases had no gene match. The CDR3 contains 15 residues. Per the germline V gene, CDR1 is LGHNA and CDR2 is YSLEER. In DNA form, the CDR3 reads TGCGCCAGCAGCCAAGAAACTAGCGGTGCCTACGAGCAGTACTTC. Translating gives CASSQETSGAYEQYF.

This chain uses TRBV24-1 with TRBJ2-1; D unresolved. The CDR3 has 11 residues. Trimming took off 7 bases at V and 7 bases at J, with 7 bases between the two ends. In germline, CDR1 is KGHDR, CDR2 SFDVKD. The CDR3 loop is CATSLGNEQFF. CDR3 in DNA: TGTGCCACCAGCCTGGGGAATGAGCAGTTCTTC.

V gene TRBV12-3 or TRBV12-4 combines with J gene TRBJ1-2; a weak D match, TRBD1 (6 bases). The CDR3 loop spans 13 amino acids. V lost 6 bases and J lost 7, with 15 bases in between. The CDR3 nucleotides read TGTGCCAGCAGCCCCAGGGGATGGCGTGGCTACACCTTC. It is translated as CASSPRGWRGYTF.

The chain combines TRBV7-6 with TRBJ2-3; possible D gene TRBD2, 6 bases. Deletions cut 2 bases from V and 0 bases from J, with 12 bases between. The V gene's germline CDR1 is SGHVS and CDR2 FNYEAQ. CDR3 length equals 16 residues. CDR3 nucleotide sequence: TGTGCCAGCAGCTTACGTGGGGGGACCAGCACAGATACGCAGTATTTT. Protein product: CASSLRGGTSTDTQYF.